This T cell receptor (beta chain) was sequenced during a study of T cells after yellow fever vaccination. The sample holds a few counts of this clonotype. Via MiXCR, TCRdb re-called the 5' RACE reads, giving one row per CDR3 protein. The data show around 200,000 distinct CDR3 sequences, roughly 11% seen once. Sequenced here: CD8+ T cells sorted from PBMCs, sampled 15 days after the yellow fever booster vaccination. The TCR was taken from a man aged 18-30 years who received the YFV17D yellow fever vaccine.

As DNA, the CDR3 is TGTGCCAGCAGGAATGCCAACACCGGGGAGCTGTTTTTT. It encodes CASRNANTGELFF. The chain combines TRBV9 with TRBJ2-2; D uncertain. Trimming took off 5 bases at V and 2 bases at J, with 7 bases between the two ends. The CDR3 loop spans 13 amino acids. Germline CDR1 SGDLS, CDR2 YYNGEE.